These 27 T cell receptor beta chains were all obtained from the same sample, sequenced in a study of cytomegalovirus exposure and HLA in healthy donors. With 60 Vbeta and 13 Jbeta primers, the PCR was carried out. Sequenced by immunoSEQ multiplex PCR; TCRdb stores in-frame clones only, minus some. The table lists over 250,000 clones, 86% of them singletons. The sequenced material came from PBMCs. The receptors come from a man aged 40-49 years in good health and CMV-seropositive.

This clone was recorded once. The J gene is TRBJ2-7, the V gene TRBV7-9; 13 nucleotides match TRBD2. This CDR3 has 15 amino acids. The germline V gene encodes CDR1 SEHNR and CDR2 FQNEAQ (reference sequence). V dropped 4 bases and J dropped 6; count of bases not matched to a gene: 6. The CDR3 is CASSSGLAGPGEQYF. The CDR3 nucleotides read TGTGCCAGCAGCTCGGGACTAGCGGGGCCCGGCGAGCAGTACTTC. The full variable domain, in which reference TRBV7-9 and TRBJ2-7 provide the parts outside the CDR3, is DTGVSQNPRHKITKRGQNVTFRCDPISEHNRLYWYRQTLGQGPEFLTYFQNEAQLEKSRLLSDRFSAERPKGSFSTLEIQRTEQGDSAMYLCASSSGLAGPGEQYFGPGTRLTVT.

This sequence joins TRBV18 and TRBJ1-1; unclear D gene. The CDR3 has 13 residues. Germline V lookup: CDR1 KGHSH, CDR2 LQKENI. V was clipped by 3 bases and J by 11 bases, with 16 bases between them. The CDR3 DNA sequence: TGTGCCAGCTCACCCCCGACGGGAATCCCTGCTTTCTTT. Its protein product is CASSPPTGIPAFF.

The chain uses TRBV4-1 and TRBJ2-5; 15 nucleotides match TRBD2. Germline trimming cut 3 bases from V and 2 bases from J; bases unmatched to any gene: 4. Germline assignment: CDR1 MGHRA and CDR2 YSYEKL. The CDR3 contains 17 residues. The CDR3 sequence: CASSQGLAGGIQETQYF. The CDR3 DNA is TGCGCCAGCAGCCAGGGACTAGCGGGAGGAATACAAGAGACCCAGTACTTC.

This clone was picked up a small number of times. The chain recombines TRBV5-4 with TRBJ1-1; 8 bases align to TRBD1. The CDR3 covers 15 residues. The ends lost 2 bases at V and 4 bases at J; junction bases unmatched: 7. Germline V gives CDR1 SGHNT, CDR2 YYREEE (reference sequence). CDR3 DNA sequence: TGTGCCAGCAGCTTTAGGACAGGGAGGTCCACTGAAGCTTTCTTT. Translation: CASSFRTGRSTEAFF.

V gene TRBV5-4 combines with J gene TRBJ2-3, with 10 bases that match TRBD2. This CDR3 has 16 amino acids. Per the germline V gene, CDR1 is SGHNT and CDR2 is YYREEE (reference sequence). V gave up 4 bases and J gave up 5 bases; unmatched junction bases: 10. Here the CDR3 DNA reads TGTGCCAGCAGCGGACGGCTAGCGGGAGTGGGAGATACGCAGTATTTT. This encodes CASSGRLAGVGDTQYF.

V usage is TRBV5-4 and J usage is TRBJ1-1; D is perhaps TRBD1 (6 bases). Trimming stripped 7 bases from V and 0 bases from J, with 19 bases between. The CDR3 has 16 residues. In germline, CDR1 is SGHNT, CDR2 YYREEE (reference sequence). The CDR3 reads CASGEDSQFMNTEAFF. Here the CDR3 DNA reads TGTGCCAGCGGTGAGGACAGTCAGTTCATGAACACTGAAGCTTTCTTT.

In its sample, this clone was seen once. J is TRBJ2-2 and V is TRBV4-3, with 8 bases aligning to TRBD1. The CDR3 has 16 amino acids. Germline V gives CDR1 LGHNA, CDR2 YSLEER. J gave up 8 bases and V 0 bases, and 8 bases lay outside the gene matches. The CDR3 is CASSQDWTGQGGELFF. Written as DNA, the CDR3 is TGCGCCAGCAGCCAAGATTGGACAGGACAGGGAGGGGAGCTGTTTTTT.

The chain carries TRBV19 and TRBJ2-7, with D unclear. Trimming cost V 3 bases and J 5 bases, with 11 bases left between them. Germline-derived CDR1 and CDR2 are LNHDA and SQIVND (reference sequence). The CDR3 covers 13 residues. For the CDR3, the DNA is TGTGCCAGTAGTATGGTACAGTCGAACGAGCAGTACTTC. Translation: CASSMVQSNEQYF.

This rearrangement joins TRBV29-1 to TRBJ2-7; D not certain. CDR1 is SQVTM, CDR2 ANQGSEA, per germline. V lost 3 bases, J lost 2 bases, and 14 bases lay in between. The CDR3 has 14 amino acids. CDR3 nucleotides: TGCAGCGTTGAGTTGGCAGGAAAAACCTACGAGCAGTACTTC. This translates into CSVELAGKTYEQYF.

The chain recombines TRBV5-4 with TRBJ1-2; D may be TRBD1 (5 bases). V lost 3 bases to trimming and J lost 4 bases, with 16 bases between them. CDR3 length: 15 residues. Germline V lookup: CDR1 SGHNT, CDR2 YYREEE (reference sequence). DNA of the CDR3: TGTGCCAGCAGCTCGTCCCCAGGACACCTCTATGGCTACACCTTC. Translating it yields CASSSSPGHLYGYTF.

The chain uses TRBV2 and TRBJ1-5; a possible D gene is TRBD1 (5 bases). This CDR3 spans 14 amino acids. CDR1 SNHLY and CDR2 FYNNEI come from the germline V gene. V lost 1 base and J 9 bases, leaving 13 bases between the germline ends. The CDR3 reads CASSEDQGGGPQHF. CDR3 nucleotides: TGTGCCAGCAGTGAAGACCAGGGAGGAGGGCCCCAGCATTTT.

This clone appeared a few times. The rearrangement links TRBV28 to TRBJ1-3; TRBD1 matches 7 bases. CDR3 size: 12 residues. V gave up 6 bases and J gave up 4 bases; unmatched junction bases: 0. Germline V gives CDR1 MDHEN, CDR2 SYDVKM. CDR3 sequence reads: CASRQGGNTIYF. In DNA, the CDR3 is TGTGCCAGCAGACAGGGGGGAAACACCATATATTTT.

The chain recombines TRBV29-1 with TRBJ2-1, with TRBD1 as a possible D gene (5 bases). The V gene lost 0 bases and the J gene lost 2 bases, with 11 bases spanning the gap. The CDR3 runs to 15 residues. Germline CDR1 SQVTM, CDR2 ANQGSEA. CDR3 nucleotides: TGCAGCGTTGAAGAAGTCGACAGAGCCTACAATGAGCAGTTCTTC. It translates to CSVEEVDRAYNEQFF.

CDR3 nucleotides: TGCGCCAGCAGACCAGGGTTGGATCAGCCCCAGCATTTT. Translation gives CASRPGLDQPQHF. The rearrangement joins TRBV5-1 to TRBJ1-5; D may be TRBD1 (5 bases). The CDR3 totals 13 residues. Germline V gives CDR1 SGHRS, CDR2 YFSETQ. Trimming pared 5 bases from V and 5 bases from J, leaving 11 bases between.

V gene TRBV30 combines with J gene TRBJ2-7; 8 bases align to TRBD2. This CDR3 contains 15 residues. Trimming cost V 0 bases and J 0 bases; bases outside gene matches: 4. Germline V gene data show CDR1 as GTSNPN and CDR2 as SVGIG (reference sequence). The CDR3 bases are TGTGCCTGGAGTGTCCCCGGGACTAGCTCCTACGAGCAGTACTTC. It is translated as CAWSVPGTSSYEQYF.

As for this clone: The same CDR3 can be traced to other DNA sequences in this sample. The chain links TRBV5-1 to TRBJ1-2; no reliable D call. CDR3 length: 15 residues. V was shortened by 0 bases and J by 0 bases, with 9 bases between the two germline ends. Germline V gene sequence: CDR1 SGHRS, CDR2 YFSETQ. DNA for the CDR3: TGCGCCAGCAGCTTGGAAGCGGGATCTAACTATGGCTACACCTTC. Protein sequence: CASSLEAGSNYGYTF.

This clone has a single count. The chain is built from TRBV14 and TRBJ2-3; TRBD1 matches 8 bases. The trim removed 3 bases at V and 0 bases at J, leaving 8 bases unmatched. Looked up from germline, CDR1 is SGHDN and CDR2 is FVKESK. The CDR3 has 17 residues. The chain's CDR3 is CASSHSDRGRSTDTQYF. As DNA, the CDR3 is TGTGCCAGCAGCCATTCAGACAGGGGAAGGAGCACAGATACGCAGTATTTT.

V usage is TRBV2 and J usage is TRBJ2-1, with TRBD1 matching 7 bases. Germline values: CDR1 SNHLY, CDR2 FYNNEI. The CDR3 runs 17 residues. V was pared by 3 bases and J by 0 bases, with 8 bases of the junction left unmatched. The CDR3 protein is CASSEGTATYSYNEQFF. Written as DNA, the CDR3 is TGTGCCAGCAGTGAGGGGACAGCTACCTACTCCTACAATGAGCAGTTCTTC.

This clone was found once. The chain couples TRBV28 to TRBJ2-1; a weak D match, TRBD1 (5 bases). Germline-derived CDR1 and CDR2 are MDHEN and SYDVKM. The CDR3 covers 14 residues. Between the trimmed V and J ends, which lost 8 bases and 4 bases, there was a span of 15 bases. The CDR3 nucleotides read TGTGCCAGCCGACCGCCCCAGGGATACAATGAGCAGTTCTTC. It translates to CASRPPQGYNEQFF.

This clone was recorded once. The J gene is TRBJ2-1, the V gene TRBV7-9, with 9 bases that match TRBD2. The J segment lost 8 bases and the V segment lost 5 bases, leaving 13 bases of the junction unmatched. This CDR3 is 16 amino acids long. Germline CDR1 reads SEHNR; CDR2 reads FQNEAQ (reference sequence). The CDR3 DNA reads TGTGCCAGCAGCCCAAAGACGGGACTAGCAATCCATGAGCAGTTCTTC. This translates into CASSPKTGLAIHEQFF.

This chain links TRBV27 with TRBJ2-7; TRBD2 aligns across 8 bases. Trimming took 5 bases from V and 2 from J; bases not matched to a gene: 5. This CDR3 has 14 amino acids. Looked up from germline, CDR1 is MNHEY and CDR2 is SMNVEV (reference sequence). The CDR3 sequence: CASSGGGPPYEQYF. The CDR3 nucleotides read TGTGCCAGCAGTGGCGGGGGGCCTCCCTACGAGCAGTACTTC.

This clone has just a few counts. The chain combines TRBV6-5 with TRBJ2-1; 16 bases match TRBD2. Germline CDR1 and CDR2: MNHEY and SVGAGI. The CDR3 consists of 13 residues. V lost 5 bases and J lost 14; bases outside the gene matches: 3. The chain's CDR3 is CASSPGTSGREFF. The CDR3 DNA reads TGTGCCAGCAGTCCCGGGACTAGCGGGAGGGAGTTCTTC.

This clone was counted many times. The same CDR3 can be traced to other DNA sequences in this sample. The chain couples TRBV9 to TRBJ1-2; TRBD1 matches 8 bases. V shed 3 bases and J 4 bases; nucleotides not matched to a gene: 2. The CDR3 is 13 residues long. Germline loops: CDR1 SGDLS, CDR2 YYNGEE. CDR3 residues: CASSAGTGYGYTF. CDR3 nucleotide sequence: TGTGCCAGCAGCGCTGGGACAGGCTATGGCTACACCTTC. The full variable domain, in which reference TRBV9 and TRBJ1-2 provide the parts outside the CDR3, is DSGVTQTPKHLITATGQRVTLRCSPRSGDLSVYWYQQSLDQGLQFLIQYYNGEERAKGNILERFSAQQFPDLHSELNLSSLELGDSALYFCASSAGTGYGYTFGSGTRLTVV.

This clone occurred a few times. CDR3 residues: CASRKDRLGGTEAFF. The CDR3 nucleotides read TGTGCCAGCAGGAAGGACAGGCTAGGTGGGACTGAAGCTTTCTTT. The chain carries TRBV28 and TRBJ1-1, with TRBD1 matching 7 bases. V was clipped by 6 bases and J by 5 bases; unmatched bases: 12. The CDR3 sequence is 15 residues long. Germline V gene sequence: CDR1 MDHEN, CDR2 SYDVKM.

The chain recombines TRBV2 with TRBJ1-1, with D hard to call. The germline V gene encodes CDR1 SNHLY and CDR2 FYNNEI. Deletions cut 2 bases from V and 5 bases from J, with 12 bases between. This CDR3 has 14 residues. The CDR3 loop is CASSENAVWTEAFF. CDR3 coding DNA: TGTGCCAGCAGTGAAAACGCAGTGTGGACTGAAGCTTTCTTT.

The chain links TRBV7-3 to TRBJ2-3; 11 positions agree with TRBD2. The CDR3 covers 15 residues. The germline gives CDR1 SGHTA, CDR2 FQGTGA. V dropped 4 bases and J dropped 11; count of bases not matched to a gene: 11. CDR3 region: CASSSRTSGFGGQYF. The CDR3 DNA reads as TGTGCCAGCAGCTCTCGGACTAGCGGGTTCGGGGGGCAGTATTTT.

This clone was seen more than once but under ten times. The chain is built from TRBV28 and TRBJ1-2; no reliable D call. Trimming removed 8 bases at V and 7 bases at J, with 17 bases between. Germline loops: CDR1 MDHEN, CDR2 SYDVKM. The CDR3 sequence is 13 residues long. The CDR3: CASVVSGRGGYTF. CDR3 in DNA: TGTGCCAGCGTCGTATCCGGACGGGGTGGCTACACCTTC.